This record looks at one T cell receptor (beta chain) sequence and its context. No antigen is known for it. The CDR3 is 14 amino acids. CDR1 and CDR2 from the germline V gene are MDHEN and SYDVKM. Trimming pared 7 bases from V and 4 bases from J, leaving 14 bases between. This sample was included in a study of T cell responses to AZD1222 COVID-19 vaccine. Sequenced by immunoSEQ multiplex PCR; TCRdb stores in-frame clones only, minus some. The sample gives approximately 150,000 clones, more than 80% of which show up once; around 8% is in the top ten. Broader study findings: Donors in the cohort were predominantly white British and more often female, and clonal diversity was possibly underestimated. Spike-specific TCR depth and breadth grew after two AZD1222 doses. Nearly half of unique spike-specific TCRs reportedly avoided B.1.351 and B.1.1.7 mutated regions. In all cases, repertoires were sampled only after the peak T cell response.

The source of this sequence is an adult who received the MenACWY meningococcal vaccine as a control. Sample: peripheral blood, taken 28 days after the second dose of the MenACWY control vaccine. The V gene is TRBV28, the J gene TRBJ2-1, with D perhaps matching TRBD2 (6 bases). CDR3 DNA sequence: TGTGCCAGCACCAGCGGTGCGGGATACAATGAGCAGTTCTTC. As protein: CASTSGAGYNEQFF.